This is a list of T cell receptor beta chains from one sample in a study of T cell clones after liver transplantation. Generated by immunoSEQ multiplex PCR, the TCRdb table keeps only in-frame clones and is missing some. The sample has approximately 68,000 clones; about four fifths are singletons. The sample was CD4+ T cells from blood, taken before liver transplant. The receptors were sampled from a human donor who received a liver transplant. CDR3s include the opening cysteine and the closing phenylalanine or tryptophan. Each record gives: J gene, clone size, D gene, V gene, CDR3 DNA, CDR3 protein. A D gene is named only where the DNA matches it firmly. Clone size is not always given. Where it is, it says once, few, many or a class for expanded clones.

TRBJ2-2 | few | TRBD2 | TRBV10-1 | TGCGCCAGCAGTGGGGGAGTTAGCGGGGAAGACACCGGGGAGCTGTTTTTT | CASSGGVSGEDTGELFF
TRBJ2-5 | . | TRBD1 | TRBV5-1 | TGCGCCAGCAGCTTGGGACAGGGGATACAAGAGACCCAGTACTTC | CASSLGQGIQETQYF
TRBJ2-3 | . | . | TRBV11-3 | TGTGCCAGCAGCTTGAGGGGAGCAGATACGCAGTATTTT | CASSLRGADTQYF
TRBJ2-7 | . | . | TRBV14 | TGTGCCAGCAGCCGCACCCGGGACTTCACCTACGAGCAGTACTTC | CASSRTRDFTYEQYF
TRBJ2-4 | . | . | TRBV5-1 | TGCGCCAGCAGCTTGGGAGGGGCTGGGGCCAAAAACATTCAGTACTTC | CASSLGGAGAKNIQYF
TRBJ2-1 | . | TRBD1 | TRBV27 | TGTGCCAGCAGTCCCTGGGACAGGGTTAAAGGGGGTGAGCAGTTCTTC | CASSPWDRVKGGEQFF
TRBJ2-2 | once | . | TRBV2 | TGTGCCAGCACGGGGCTCGGGGAGCTGTTTTTT | CASTGLGELFF
TRBJ2-1 | . | . | TRBV7-9 | TGTGCCAGCAGCCGAGACCGGTTCAACAATGAGCAGTTCTTC | CASSRDRFNNEQFF
TRBJ2-4 | . | TRBD1 | TRBV18 | TGTGCCAGCTCACCACTGCCCCAGGGGGCGAGAAACATTCAGTACTTC | CASSPLPQGARNIQYF
TRBJ2-1 | . | TRBD2 | TRBV30 | TGTGCCTGGAGCACCGGGACTAGCGTATACAATGAGCAGTTCTTC | CAWSTGTSVYNEQFF
TRBJ2-6 | . | . | TRBV28 | TGTGCCAGCAGCGGGGGCTTAGCTGGGGCCAACGTCCTGACTTTC | CASSGGLAGANVLTF
TRBJ2-6 | . | . | TRBV27 | TGTGCCAGCAGTTTAGGGGCTGGGGCCAACGTCCTGACTTTC | CASSLGAGANVLTF
TRBJ1-4 | . | . | TRBV5-8 | TGTGCCAGCAGCTTCGGGAGTTTTGCAACTAATGAAAAACTGTTTTTT | CASSFGSFATNEKLFF
TRBJ2-3 | . | TRBD1 | TRBV11-3 | TGTGCCAGCAGCTTAGATAGAACAGGGGCCGGCACAGATACGCAGTATTTT | CASSLDRTGAGTDTQYF
TRBJ2-3 | once | TRBD2 | TRBV28 | TGTGCCAGCAGTTCACGGGTAGCGGGAGGCAGCACAGATACGCAGTATTTT | CASSSRVAGGSTDTQYF
TRBJ1-1 | . | . | TRBV6-1 | TGTGCCAGCAGTGAAAGATGGTTAGGCGCTGAAGCTTTCTTT | CASSERWLGAEAFF
TRBJ2-3 | . | . | TRBV2 | TGTGCCAGCAGTCCGAATCCCACAGATACGCAGTATTTT | CASSPNPTDTQYF
TRBJ2-7 | . | TRBD2 | TRBV27 | TGTGCCAGCAGTCTCCGACTAGCGGGAGCTTCCTACGAGCAGTACTTC | CASSLRLAGASYEQYF
TRBJ1-1 | . | . | TRBV11-2 | TGTGCCAGCAGCTTAGACAGGGTGAACACTGAAGCTTTCTTT | CASSLDRVNTEAFF
TRBJ2-1 | . | . | TRBV5-1 | TGCGCCAGCAGCTTGGGGGGAGGTGGTAGCCAATTGGCCAATGAGCAGTTCTTC | CASSLGGGGSQLANEQFF
TRBJ1-2 | . | . | TRBV18 | TGTGCCAGCTCACCACAGGGCGACCGAAGCTACACCTTC | CASSPQGDRSYTF
TRBJ2-7 | medium-sized | . | TRBV5-1 | TGCGCCAGCAGCTTGGTAGTTTCTCCCTACGAGCAGTACTTC | CASSLVVSPYEQYF
TRBJ2-2 | . | . | TRBV6-6 | TGTGCCAGCAGTTACGTGGTAATTGGGTACACCGGGGAGCTGTTTTTT | CASSYVVIGYTGELFF
TRBJ1-1 | . | TRBD1 | TRBV19 | TGTGCCAGTAGTGTAGGACAGGGTAGGGGATTGAACACTGAAGCTTTCTTT | CASSVGQGRGLNTEAFF
TRBJ2-2 | . | TRBD2 | TRBV5-1 | TGCGCCAGCAGCCAACTAGCGGGAGGTAGGACCGGGGAGCTGTTTTTT | CASSQLAGGRTGELFF
TRBJ1-2 | once | . | TRBV28 | TGTGCCAGCAGTTCCCGCCGTCGGGGTATCGGCTACACCTTC | CASSSRRRGIGYTF
TRBJ2-5 | few | . | TRBV7-9 | TGTGCCAGCAGCTCTGAAGAGACCCAGTACTTC | CASSSEETQYF
TRBJ2-3 | . | . | TRBV7-8 | TGTGCCAGCAGTTCACCCCCGGGTTGGGTCGCAGATACGCAGTATTTT | CASSSPPGWVADTQYF
TRBJ1-4 | once | . | TRBV5-1 | TGCGCCAGCAGCTTTTCTTGGGATGAAAAACTGTTTTTT | CASSFSWDEKLFF
TRBJ1-4 | . | TRBD1 | TRBV5-4 | TGTGCCAGCAGCTTTGGGACAGGGGGCGAAAAACTGTTTTTT | CASSFGTGGEKLFF
TRBJ2-5 | . | . | TRBV29-1 | TGCAGCGTTGATAGGGCGCAAGAGACCCAGTACTTC | CSVDRAQETQYF
TRBJ1-2 | . | . | TRBV6-6 | TGTGCCAGCAGTTCTAACCAGCGGTATGGCTACACCTTC | CASSSNQRYGYTF
TRBJ2-3 | few | TRBD1 | TRBV5-1 | TGCGCCAGCAGCTTAGGGACAGGGGATCCAGATACGCAGTATTTT | CASSLGTGDPDTQYF
TRBJ2-7 | . | TRBD2 | TRBV14 | TGTGCCAGCAGCCTACTTGGGACTAGTCGTTCTATGGAGCAGTACTTC | CASSLLGTSRSMEQYF
TRBJ2-2 | . | TRBD1 | TRBV27 | TGTGCCAGCAGTTCGAACCGGGACAGGGGGTTGATCATTAACACCGGGGAGCTGTTTTTT | CASSSNRDRGLIINTGELFF
TRBJ1-2 | . | . | TRBV6-5 | TGTGCCAGCAGTTACGCAGGGACCAGCTATGGCTACACCTTC | CASSYAGTSYGYTF
TRBJ2-6 | . | . | TRBV7-8 | TGTGCCAGCAGCCTTTCCTTGACTAGATCGAGGTCTGGGGCCAACGTCCTGACTTTC | CASSLSLTRSRSGANVLTF
TRBJ2-1 | . | . | TRBV29-1 | TGCAGCGTTGTGCGGAATGAGCAGTTCTTC | CSVVRNEQFF
TRBJ1-3 | . | . | TRBV27 | TGTGCCAGCAGGTCGTCTGGAAACACCATATATTTT | CASRSSGNTIYF
TRBJ2-7 | few | . | TRBV20-1 | TGCAGTGCGACAAGCGAGATGGAGCAGTACTTC | CSATSEMEQYF
TRBJ1-6 | . | . | TRBV5-4 | TGTGCCAGCAGCTTGGGCCTCAATTCACCCCTCCACTTT | CASSLGLNSPLHF
TRBJ2-1 | . | . | TRBV9 | TGTGCCAGCAGCACTCCCCAGGGGCTAGCTGGTAATGAGCAGTTCTTC | CASSTPQGLAGNEQFF
TRBJ2-7 | few | TRBD1 | TRBV7-2 | TGTGCCAGCAGCTTAGTGGGACAGTCCTACGAGCAGTACTTC | CASSLVGQSYEQYF
TRBJ2-7 | . | . | TRBV5-5 | TGTGCCAGCAGCTTAGGGACGGTGACCTACGAGCAGTACTTC | CASSLGTVTYEQYF
TRBJ2-5 | . | TRBD2 | TRBV5-4 | TGTGCCAGCAGCCCCACTAGCGGGGTACAAGAGACCCAGTACTTC | CASSPTSGVQETQYF
TRBJ1-5 | . | . | TRBV6-6 | TGTGCCAGCAGTTACTCGCGGGGTCAGGGAGATGGGCCCCAGCATTTT | CASSYSRGQGDGPQHF
TRBJ2-2 | . | . | TRBV29-1 | TGCAGCGTGCGGGAAACCGGGGAGCTGTTTTTT | CSVRETGELFF
TRBJ2-3 | . | . | TRBV6-1 | TGTGCCAGCAGTGTTGGCAGGGTCCCCACAGATACGCAGTATTTT | CASSVGRVPTDTQYF
TRBJ1-1 | . | . | TRBV27 | TGTGCCAGCAGTTTCGGCGAGCCCACTGAAGCTTTCTTT | CASSFGEPTEAFF
TRBJ2-7 | few | . | TRBV7-8 | TGTGCCAGCAGCCCTATAACGGCCGAGCAGTACTTC | CASSPITAEQYF
TRBJ1-2 | . | . | TRBV2 | TGTGCCAGCAGTGGGGGGGCGGACTATGGCTACACCTTC | CASSGGADYGYTF
TRBJ2-7 | . | TRBD2 | TRBV2 | TGTGCCAGCGGGAGGAGCGGGGTCGTCTCCTACGAGCAGTACTTC | CASGRSGVVSYEQYF